This paragraph covers one TCR beta chain sequence. The antigen remains undetermined. The sample belongs to a study of shared clonotypes between healthy human individuals. Turning to the study itself: With ages of 18 to 49, the donors were two women and a few men. Overall study findings and caveats: The sharing of about 5% of naive CD4 clonotypes was seen across a handful of donors.

The genomic DNA of each subset was split evenly across several immunoSEQ plates. In the authors' workflow: ImmunoSEQ output lacked quality scores and full-length reads, limiting matched filtering. Sequencing was performed with immunoSEQ multiplex PCR; in TCRdb, only in-frame clones are kept and a portion is missing. V, J and clone size reflect that table, while D and trimming were determined from the DNA. Of around 990,000 clones listed, 60% to 85% are singletons. Trimming left V 3 bases short and J 10 bases short, with 8 bases between. The CDR3 is 10 residues long. CDR1 and CDR2 from the germline V gene are DFQATT and SNEGSKA (reference sequence).

The clonotype was recovered from a man younger than 30 in good health. Some clones in this sample may be carry-over from other donors' samples. The chain couples TRBV20-1 to TRBJ2-3; D remains ambiguous. The sample was memory CD4+ T cells from PBMCs. Subset here: CD45RA-negative fraction. This chain's CDR3 is CSASLPPQYF. CDR3 bases: TGCAGTGCTAGTTTGCCCCCGCAGTATTTT.